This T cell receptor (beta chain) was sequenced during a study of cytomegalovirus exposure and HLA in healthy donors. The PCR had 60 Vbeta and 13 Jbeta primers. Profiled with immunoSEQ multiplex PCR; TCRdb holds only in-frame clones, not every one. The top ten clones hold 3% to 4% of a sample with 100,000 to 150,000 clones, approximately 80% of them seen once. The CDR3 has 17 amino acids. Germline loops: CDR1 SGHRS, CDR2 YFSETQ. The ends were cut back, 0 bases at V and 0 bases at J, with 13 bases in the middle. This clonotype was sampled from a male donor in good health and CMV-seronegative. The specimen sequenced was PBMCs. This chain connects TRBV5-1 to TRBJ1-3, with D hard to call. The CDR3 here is CASSLVSLTSSGNTIYF. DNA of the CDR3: TGCGCCAGCAGCTTGGTTTCCCTCACTTCCTCTGGAAACACCATATATTTT.